The 3 T cell receptor beta chains reported below all come from one sample, sequenced in a study of blood T cells in healthy people across ages. Alongside a J-beta primer mix, a sample-barcoded 5' primer served in a second PCR lasting roughly 7 to 11 cycles. TCRdb independently ran MiXCR on the 5' RACE reads; one entry per CDR3 protein. The data hold about 2 million distinct CDR3 sequences, with approximately 50% observed a single time. The material sequenced was blood. These receptors all come from a woman in her 40s in good health.

A remark on this clonotype: A read error may account for a junction end that differs from germline. The chain couples TRBV3-1 to TRBJ2-1, with 8 nucleotides matching TRBD2. This CDR3 region has 16 residues. The V gene's germline CDR1 is LGHDT and CDR2 YNNKEL (reference sequence). DNA for the CDR3: TGTGCCAGCAGCCAAGACGGAGCGGGGGCCTACAATGAGCAGTTATTC. Residues: CASSQDGAGAYNEQLF.

This sequence joins TRBV29-1 and TRBJ2-1; 8 bases align to TRBD2. CDR3 size: 15 residues. Germline V lookup: CDR1 SQVTM, CDR2 ANQGSEA. The V gene end was trimmed by 7 bases and the J gene end by 7 bases; junction bases not matched to a gene: 15. CDR3 in amino acids: CSARGAGLPLNEQFF. The CDR3 bases are TGCAGCGCGCGGGGGGCCGGACTCCCTCTTAATGAGCAGTTCTTC.

This clonotype appeared a few times. The rearrangement joins TRBV5-1 to TRBJ1-2, with a weak D call TRBD1 (5 bases). The germline V gene has CDR1 SGHRS and CDR2 YFSETQ. Trimming removed 1 base from V and 2 bases from J, with 12 bases in between. The CDR3 sequence is 15 residues long. The CDR3 is CASSLNSGTNYGYTF. The CDR3 DNA is TGCGCCAGCAGCTTGAATTCAGGGACGAACTATGGCTACACCTTC.